This TCR beta chain originates from a study of blood T cells in healthy people across ages. Study as a whole: T cells yielded about one barcoded beta molecule per two cells through template switching. Findings and limits, study-wide: PBMCs were not sorted, which prevented a conclusive comparison of naive versus antigen-experienced cells.

Primers used in a second PCR of about 7 to 12 cycles were a sample-barcoded 5' primer and a J-beta primer mix. TCRdb re-derived calls from the 5' RACE reads in MiXCR, one entry per CDR3 protein. The sample includes 1.5 million or so distinct CDR3 sequences, 42% of them seen just once. This clonotype was observed many times. Its antigen remains unidentified. Germline CDR1 is MNHEY and CDR2 is SMNVEV (reference sequence). The V and J ends lost 4 bases and 11 bases respectively, with 15 bases between them. The CDR3 has 14 residues. This clonotype was sampled from a woman between 18 and 30 years old in good health. The rearrangement links TRBV27 to TRBJ1-6; D might be TRBD1 (5 bases). The sequencing sample was made of blood. The chain's CDR3 is CASSSLDTWAPLHF. Here the CDR3 DNA reads TGTGCCAGCAGTTCATTGGACACTTGGGCACCCCTCCACTTT.